This T cell receptor (beta chain) derives from a study of blood T cells in healthy people across ages. The second PCR ran roughly 7 to 11 cycles with a sample-barcoded 5' primer and J-beta primers. TCRdb analysed the 5' RACE reads with MiXCR anew, one entry per CDR3 protein. The table shows 1.5 million to 1.8 million distinct CDR3 sequences, with 35% to 45% occurring only once. Trimming took 3 bases from V and 4 from J, leaving 10 bases between them. This CDR3 has 13 residues. The sample holds a few counts of this clonotype. The sequenced sample consisted of blood. The V and J genes are TRBV12-3 or TRBV12-4 and TRBJ2-7; no definite D call. This clonotype was sampled from a woman aged 18 to 35 in good health. DNA for the CDR3: TGTGCCAGCAGTTTGTCCAGAATTTACGAGCAGTACTTC. Encoded protein: CASSLSRIYEQYF.